A selection of T cell receptor beta chains follows, all from one sample in a study of CD4 T cells in relation to SARS-CoV-2 and coronaviruses. These TCRs are of unknown antigen specificity. Sequencing was performed with immunoSEQ multiplex PCR; in TCRdb, only in-frame clones are kept and a portion is missing. The top ten hold around 28% of the sample, which has around 18,000 clones, roughly 80% seen once. The specimen was CD4+ T cells from PBMCs, cultured in vitro. Receptor source: a human donor in good health. CDR3s include the opening cysteine and the closing phenylalanine or tryptophan. D genes are given only for firm matches. Clone size is stated in some rows and not others, as once, few, many or a class when expanded.

CDR3nt: TGTGCCAGCAGTGAAACCCCCATGAGCTACACCTTC
CDR3aa: CASSETPMSYTF
len: 12
abundance: few
d_gene: -
v_gene: TRBV2
j_gene: TRBJ1-2

CDR3nt: TGCGCCAGCAGCGGTGGGGGTGTCGGAAACACCATATATTTT
CDR3aa: CASSGGGVGNTIYF
len: 14
abundance: -
d_gene: -
v_gene: TRBV5-1
j_gene: TRBJ1-3

CDR3nt: TGTGCCAGCATGGGGTCGGCGGGAGGGCCGAGATTAGTAAATGAGCAGTTCTTC
CDR3aa: CASMGSAGGPRLVNEQFF
len: 18
abundance: -
d_gene: TRBD2
v_gene: TRBV25-1
j_gene: TRBJ2-1

CDR3nt: TGTGCCAGCAGCTCAGCAGGGGCCGAGCAGTACTTC
CDR3aa: CASSSAGAEQYF
len: 12
abundance: once
d_gene: -
v_gene: TRBV7-9
j_gene: TRBJ2-7

CDR3nt: TGCAGTGCTAGTCCCGGATCCAACTATGGCTACACCTTC
CDR3aa: CSASPGSNYGYTF
len: 13
abundance: -
d_gene: -
v_gene: TRBV20-1
j_gene: TRBJ1-2

CDR3nt: TGTGCCAGCAGTTTTGGCGGGGACGGCTACACCTTC
CDR3aa: CASSFGGDGYTF
len: 12
abundance: few
d_gene: -
v_gene: TRBV28
j_gene: TRBJ1-2

CDR3nt: TGTGCCAGCACGATGGATAACTATGGCTACACCTTC
CDR3aa: CASTMDNYGYTF
len: 12
abundance: -
d_gene: -
v_gene: TRBV2
j_gene: TRBJ1-2

CDR3nt: TGTGCCAGCAGCCTGGGACTAGCGGGAGGCGATGAGCAGTTCTTC
CDR3aa: CASSLGLAGGDEQFF
len: 15
abundance: -
d_gene: TRBD2
v_gene: TRBV7-2
j_gene: TRBJ2-1

CDR3nt: TGCGCCAGCAGCTCCGCCGCGGGCCCCTCTGGAAACACCATATATTTT
CDR3aa: CASSSAAGPSGNTIYF
len: 16
abundance: -
d_gene: -
v_gene: TRBV5-1
j_gene: TRBJ1-3

CDR3nt: TGCGCCAGCAGCTTCAGGACAGGGTATACAGGGGCCAACGTCCTGACTTTC
CDR3aa: CASSFRTGYTGANVLTF
len: 17
abundance: -
d_gene: TRBD1
v_gene: TRBV5-1
j_gene: TRBJ2-6

CDR3nt: TGTGCCAGCGCAAGGGTGAGAGAGGATACGCAGTATTTT
CDR3aa: CASARVREDTQYF
len: 13
abundance: -
d_gene: -
v_gene: TRBV6-5
j_gene: TRBJ2-3

CDR3nt: TGTGCCAGCAGCCAAGGACTGGGCTATGGCTACACCTTC
CDR3aa: CASSQGLGYGYTF
len: 13
abundance: -
d_gene: -
v_gene: TRBV14
j_gene: TRBJ1-2

CDR3nt: TGTGCCAGCTCACCAGCCCCGTTCTCTAGCTCTGGAAACACCATATATTTT
CDR3aa: CASSPAPFSSSGNTIYF
len: 17
abundance: -
d_gene: -
v_gene: TRBV18
j_gene: TRBJ1-3

CDR3nt: TGCGCCAGCAGCCAAGAGCCCCCAGCCGGGACATCTAGCACAGATACGCAGTATTTT
CDR3aa: CASSQEPPAGTSSTDTQYF
len: 19
abundance: -
d_gene: -
v_gene: TRBV4-1
j_gene: TRBJ2-3

CDR3nt: TGCGCCAGCAGCTCCGGACAGGGGGCGGGCACAGATACGCAGTATTTT
CDR3aa: CASSSGQGAGTDTQYF
len: 16
abundance: few
d_gene: TRBD1
v_gene: TRBV5-1
j_gene: TRBJ2-3

CDR3nt: TGTGCCAGCAGCCAAGCCTTCCCCTCACCCTACGAGCAGTACTTC
CDR3aa: CASSQAFPSPYEQYF
len: 15
abundance: -
d_gene: -
v_gene: TRBV3-1/TRBV3-2
j_gene: TRBJ2-7

CDR3nt: TGTGCCAGCAGTGCTCGGGGTCAGGGGGGCCATCAGCCCCAGCATTTT
CDR3aa: CASSARGQGGHQPQHF
len: 16
abundance: -
d_gene: TRBD1
v_gene: TRBV2
j_gene: TRBJ1-5

CDR3nt: TGCGCCAGCAGCCCGCCGGGAGGGGTCACTGAAGCTTTCTTT
CDR3aa: CASSPPGGVTEAFF
len: 14
abundance: -
d_gene: -
v_gene: TRBV5-1
j_gene: TRBJ1-1

CDR3nt: TGTGCCAGCAGTGATTCAACGGCGGGACCCGGGTCGACGCAGTATTTT
CDR3aa: CASSDSTAGPGSTQYF
len: 16
abundance: -
d_gene: -
v_gene: TRBV2
j_gene: TRBJ2-3

CDR3nt: TGTGCCATCAGCCCTTCAGGGCTGGAAGGCACTGAAGCTTTCTTT
CDR3aa: CAISPSGLEGTEAFF
len: 15
abundance: -
d_gene: -
v_gene: TRBV10-3
j_gene: TRBJ1-1

CDR3nt: TGTGCCAGCAGCTTGTTGGCTAGCGTATACAATGAGCAGTTCTTC
CDR3aa: CASSLLASVYNEQFF
len: 15
abundance: few
d_gene: -
v_gene: TRBV5-6
j_gene: TRBJ2-1

CDR3nt: TGTGCCAGCTCACAGAGAGGGATCCCGGCGGGAGGTATAAGCTACAATGAGCAGTTCTTC
CDR3aa: CASSQRGIPAGGISYNEQFF
len: 20
abundance: -
d_gene: TRBD2
v_gene: TRBV18
j_gene: TRBJ2-1

CDR3nt: TGCGCCAGCAGCTTAACGGTGGGGGTCAATGAGCAGTTCTTC
CDR3aa: CASSLTVGVNEQFF
len: 14
abundance: -
d_gene: -
v_gene: TRBV5-1
j_gene: TRBJ2-1

CDR3nt: TGTGCCAGCAGGCAGGGGATGAACACTGAAGCTTTCTTT
CDR3aa: CASRQGMNTEAFF
len: 13
abundance: -
d_gene: -
v_gene: TRBV12-3/TRBV12-4
j_gene: TRBJ1-1

CDR3nt: TGTGCCAGCAGTTACGGCAGGGAGGACACTGAAGCTTTCTTT
CDR3aa: CASSYGREDTEAFF
len: 14
abundance: few
d_gene: -
v_gene: TRBV6-5
j_gene: TRBJ1-1

CDR3nt: TGTGCGGGGAATCGGGGTAACACCGGGGAGCTGTTTTTT
CDR3aa: CAGNRGNTGELFF
len: 13
abundance: -
d_gene: -
v_gene: TRBV30
j_gene: TRBJ2-2

CDR3nt: TGTGCCAGCAGCTTGGGGGGTGGCACAGATACGCAGTATTTT
CDR3aa: CASSLGGGTDTQYF
len: 14
abundance: -
d_gene: -
v_gene: TRBV5-4
j_gene: TRBJ2-3

CDR3nt: TGTGCCAGTAGTTCCCACAACCCGGGACTAGCGGGAGTTAGGGGCTCCTACAATGAGCAGTTCTTC
CDR3aa: CASSSHNPGLAGVRGSYNEQFF
len: 22
abundance: -
d_gene: TRBD2
v_gene: TRBV19
j_gene: TRBJ2-1

CDR3nt: TGTGCCAGTAAAAGGGGGGAGTGGACTGAAGCTTTCTTT
CDR3aa: CASKRGEWTEAFF
len: 13
abundance: few
d_gene: -
v_gene: TRBV19
j_gene: TRBJ1-1

CDR3nt: TGCGCCAGCAGCCAAGTATCGCCGACAGATACGCAGTATTTT
CDR3aa: CASSQVSPTDTQYF
len: 14
abundance: -
d_gene: -
v_gene: TRBV4-1
j_gene: TRBJ2-3

CDR3nt: TGTGCCAGCAGCATGAAACCTAGCGGGAGGCTTCGCTCCTACAATGAGCAGTTCTTC
CDR3aa: CASSMKPSGRLRSYNEQFF
len: 19
abundance: -
d_gene: TRBD2
v_gene: TRBV7-9
j_gene: TRBJ2-1

CDR3nt: TGTGCCAGCAGTCAACAGGGAGAGCCCCAGCATTTT
CDR3aa: CASSQQGEPQHF
len: 12
abundance: large
d_gene: -
v_gene: TRBV6-6
j_gene: TRBJ1-5